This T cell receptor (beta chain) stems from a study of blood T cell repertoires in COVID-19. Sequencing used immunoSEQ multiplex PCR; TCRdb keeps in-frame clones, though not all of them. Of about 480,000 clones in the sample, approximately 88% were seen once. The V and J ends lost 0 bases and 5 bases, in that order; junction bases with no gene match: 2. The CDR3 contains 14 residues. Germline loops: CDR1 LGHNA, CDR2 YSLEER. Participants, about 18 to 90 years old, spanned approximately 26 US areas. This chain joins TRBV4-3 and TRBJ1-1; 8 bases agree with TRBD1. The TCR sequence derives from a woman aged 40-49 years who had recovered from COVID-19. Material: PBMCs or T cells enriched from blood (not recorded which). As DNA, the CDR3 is TGCGCCAGCAGCCAAGACTGGACAGGGACTGAAGCTTTCTTT. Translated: CASSQDWTGTEAFF.